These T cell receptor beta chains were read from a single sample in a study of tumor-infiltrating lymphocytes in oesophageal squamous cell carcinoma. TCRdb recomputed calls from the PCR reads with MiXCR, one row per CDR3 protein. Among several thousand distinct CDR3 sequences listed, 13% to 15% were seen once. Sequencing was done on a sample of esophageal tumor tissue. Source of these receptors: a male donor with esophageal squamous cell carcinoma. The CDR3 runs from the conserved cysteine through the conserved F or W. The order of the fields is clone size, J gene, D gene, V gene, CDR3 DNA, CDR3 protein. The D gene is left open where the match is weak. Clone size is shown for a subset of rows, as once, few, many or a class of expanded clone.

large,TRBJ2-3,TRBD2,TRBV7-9,TGTGCCAGCAGCTTCGTAGCGGGGGGCCCCACAGATACGCAGTATTTT,CASSFVAGGPTDTQYF
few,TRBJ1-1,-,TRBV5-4,TGTGCCAGCAGCTTGGCCGGGGGCAACACTGAAGCTTTCTTT,CASSLAGGNTEAFF
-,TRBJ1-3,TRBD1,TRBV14,TGTGCCAGCAGCCGCGTACCTAGGGACAGCTCTGGAAACACCATATATTTT,CASSRVPRDSSGNTIYF
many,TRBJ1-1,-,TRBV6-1,TGTGCCAGTTCACTGGGGGGATTGAACACTGAAGCTTTCTTT,CASSLGGLNTEAFF
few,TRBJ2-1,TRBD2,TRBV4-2,TGTGCCAGCAGCCAAGAACTAGCGGGGGCCGCCTACAATGAGCAGTTCTTC,CASSQELAGAAYNEQFF
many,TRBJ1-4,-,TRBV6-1,TGTGCCAGCAGTGCCAGCGTGACAGGTTCTTCGGAAAAACTGTTTTTT,CASSASVTGSSEKLFF
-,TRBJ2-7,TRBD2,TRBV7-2,TGTGCCAGGAGCTTACGGGGGGGAACGTACGAGGGGTACTTC,CARSLRGGTYEGYF
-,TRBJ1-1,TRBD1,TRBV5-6,TGTGCCAGCAGCTGGGACAGGCTCGGTGAAGCTTTCTTT,CASSWDRLGEAFF
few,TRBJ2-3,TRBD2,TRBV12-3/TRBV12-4,TGTGCCAGCACATTTAGCGGGGGGGGAATGGATACGCAGTATTTT,CASTFSGGGMDTQYF
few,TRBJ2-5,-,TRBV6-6,-,CASSYLDRVGWLHLRF
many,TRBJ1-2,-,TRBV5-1,TGCGCCAGCAGCTTGGAAGGGATTGGTGGCTACACCTTC,CASSLEGIGGYTF
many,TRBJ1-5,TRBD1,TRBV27,TGTGCCAGCAGTTTGCTGGGACAGGCAAATCAGCCCCAGCATTTT,CASSLLGQANQPQHF
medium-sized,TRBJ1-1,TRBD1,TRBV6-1,TGTGCCAGCAGTGAACTTTCCGGGACAGGGACTGAAGCTTTCTTT,CASSELSGTGTEAFF
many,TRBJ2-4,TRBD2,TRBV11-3,TGTGCCAGCAGCCCCCGGCGGGGGGCTTATGAGCAGTACTTC,CASSPRRGAYEQYF
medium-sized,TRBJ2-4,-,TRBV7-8,TGTGCCAGCAGCTCGTACAGGGTTGGCAAAAACATTCAGTACTTC,CASSSYRVGKNIQYF
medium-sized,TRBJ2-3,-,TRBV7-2,TGTGCCAGCAGCTGGACACCTAGCACAGATACGCAGTATTTT,CASSWTPSTDTQYF
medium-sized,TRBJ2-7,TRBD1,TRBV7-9,TGTGCCAGCAGCCTACAGAGGGACAGGGGAGGCGAGCAGTACTTC,CASSLQRDRGGEQYF
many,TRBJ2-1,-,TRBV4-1,TGCGCCAGCAGTCAAGCGGGTAACTCCTACAATGAGCAGTTCTTC,CASSQAGNSYNEQFF
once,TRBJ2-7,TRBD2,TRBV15,TGTGCCACCAGCAGAGACCTCCGGACTAGCGTTTCTGATACGCAGTACTTC,CATSRDLRTSVSDTQYF
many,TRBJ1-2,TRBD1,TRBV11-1,TGTGCCAGCAGCACAACAAACAGGGGCGGCTACACCTTC,CASSTTNRGGYTF
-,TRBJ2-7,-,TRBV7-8,TGTGCCAGCAGCCAGCACTCCCAGGGGGGGGGAACCTACGAGCAGTACTTC,CASSQHSQGGGTYEQYF
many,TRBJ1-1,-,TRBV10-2,TGCGCCAGCAGTGAGTTGGGGGTGAACACTGAAGCTTTCTTT,CASSELGVNTEAFF
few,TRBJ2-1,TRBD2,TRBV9,TGTGCCAGCAGCCCGCTTGTGGGGGGGAGCTCCTACAATGAGCAGTTCTTC,CASSPLVGGSSYNEQFF
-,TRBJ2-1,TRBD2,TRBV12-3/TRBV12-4,TGTGCCAGGAGTTGGGGTAGCGGGGGAGTGGGCGGTGAGCAGTTCTTC,CARSWGSGGVGGEQFF
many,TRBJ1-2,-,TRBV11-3,TGTGCCAGCAGCTTAGGGGCAGACTATGGCTACACCTTC,CASSLGADYGYTF
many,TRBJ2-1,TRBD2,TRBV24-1,TGTGCCACCAGTGATTTACAAGCGGGGGACTACAATGAGCAGTTCTTC,CATSDLQAGDYNEQFF
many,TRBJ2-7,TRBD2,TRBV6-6,TGTGCCAGCAGTTACGCGGCTAGCGGGGGTTCGAATGAGCAGTACTTC,CASSYAASGGSNEQYF
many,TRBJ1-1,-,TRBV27,TGTGCCAGCAGCCCCCAGCGGATGAACACTGAAGCTTTCTTT,CASSPQRMNTEAFF
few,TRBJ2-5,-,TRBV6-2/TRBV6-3,-,CASGPVRGQGVWLHLRF
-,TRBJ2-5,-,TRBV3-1,TGTGCCAGCAGCCAAGAACCGGTGGGGGTAGAGACCCAGTACTTC,CASSQEPVGVETQYF
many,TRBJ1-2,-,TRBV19,TGTGCCAGTGGGCGGGGGGTTGAGGATGGCTACACCTTC,CASGRGVEDGYTF
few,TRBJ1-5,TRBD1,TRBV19,TGTGCCAGTAGTAGCGGACAGGGAGGGAGGGTTCAGCCCCAGCATTTT,CASSSGQGGRVQPQHF
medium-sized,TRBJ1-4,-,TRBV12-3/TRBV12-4,TGTGCCAGCAGTTTAGGTGAAAAACTGTTTTTT,CASSLGEKLFF
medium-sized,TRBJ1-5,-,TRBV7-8,TGTGCCAGCAGCTTAGATCGCGGTCAGCCCCAGCATTTT,CASSLDRGQPQHF
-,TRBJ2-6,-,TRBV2,TGTGCCAGCAGTGAGACAGCGACCGGGGCCAACGTCCTGACTTTC,CASSETATGANVLTF
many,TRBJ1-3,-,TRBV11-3,TGTGCCAGCAGCTTTTCCCCGTCCGTCTCTGGAAACACCATATATTTT,CASSFSPSVSGNTIYF
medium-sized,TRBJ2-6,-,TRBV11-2,TGTGCCAGCAGCAGATTTGGCAGGGCAGGTGGGGCCAACGTCCTGACTTTC,CASSRFGRAGGANVLTF
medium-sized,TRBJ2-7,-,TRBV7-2,TGTGCCAGCAGCTTACCCGCAGACAGGCCGTACTTGTCCCTCCACTTC,CASSLPADRPYLSLHF
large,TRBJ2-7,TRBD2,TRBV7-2,TGTGCCAGCAGCTTACGAGGGCGGGGGGCGCCCGTTGCCTACGAGCAGTACTTC,CASSLRGRGAPVAYEQYF
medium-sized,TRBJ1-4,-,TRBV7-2,TGTGCCAGCAGCCTAACCTCACGTGGATCTAATGAAAAACTGTTTTTT,CASSLTSRGSNEKLFF
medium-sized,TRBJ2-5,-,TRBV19,TGTGCCAGTAGTATTGACACAGGCAAACACCAAGAGACCCAGTACTTC,CASSIDTGKHQETQYF
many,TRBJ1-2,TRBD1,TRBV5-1,TGCGCCAGCAGCTGGGACAGGGGAAATGGCTACACCTTC,CASSWDRGNGYTF
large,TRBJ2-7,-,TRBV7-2,TGTGCCAGCAGCTTAGCCCCCGGGCTCTACGAGCAGTACTTC,CASSLAPGLYEQYF